Listed here are 17 T cell receptor beta chains from one sample, sequenced in a study of beta chain features in type 1 diabetes. The authors reverse transcribed all of the isolated RNA, so sequencing captured expressed TCRB transcripts. TCRdb's table, derived via immunoSEQ multiplex PCR, lists solely in-frame clones and lacks some. The repertoire includes over 500,000 clones, roughly a sixth of them detected once, and 0.093% sits in the top ten. The sequenced sample consisted of naive CD4+ T cells from blood. The receptors were gathered from a man between 18 and 29 years old in good health.

This clone was seen more than once but under ten times. V usage is TRBV7-9 and J usage is TRBJ2-3, with 7 bases identical to TRBD2. The CDR3 totals 15 residues. Germline CDR1 reads SEHNR; CDR2 reads FQNEAQ (reference sequence). Trimming removed 0 bases from V and 4 bases from J; junction bases left unmatched: 4. The CDR3 protein is CASSLALLAADTQYF. Written as DNA, the CDR3 is TGTGCCAGCAGCTTAGCGCTCCTAGCGGCAGATACGCAGTATTTT. Filled out from reference TRBV7-9 and TRBJ2-3, the complete variable domain reads DTGVSQNPRHKITKRGQNVTFRCDPISEHNRLYWYRQTLGQGPEFLTYFQNEAQLEKSRLLSDRFSAERPKGSFSTLEIQRTEQGDSAMYLCASSLALLAADTQYFGPGTRLTVL.

This clone has more than one count but fewer than ten. The chain employs TRBV7-9 and TRBJ1-1; weak D call: TRBD1 (5 bases). Germline-derived CDR1 and CDR2 are SEHNR and FQNEAQ (reference sequence). Trimming cost V 4 bases and J 0 bases, with 9 bases left between them. The CDR3 runs 14 residues. This CDR3 is CASSSDSMNTEAFF. The CDR3 coding sequence is TGTGCCAGCAGCTCAGACAGTATGAACACTGAAGCTTTCTTT.

This clone was detected only a few times. The rearrangement joins TRBV7-8 to TRBJ2-3; D is unclear. The CDR3 extends over 15 amino acids. Trimming shortened V by 6 bases and J by 1 base, and 14 bases separated the two germline ends. Germline V gene data show CDR1 as SGHVS and CDR2 as FQNEAQ. The CDR3 DNA sequence: TGTGCCAGCAGTCATACCAGGATACGCACAGATACGCAGTATTTT. Amino acids: CASSHTRIRTDTQYF. Filled out from reference TRBV7-8 and TRBJ2-3, the complete variable domain reads GAGVSQSPRYKVAKRGQDVALRCDPISGHVSLFWYQQALGQGPEFLTYFQNEAQLDKSGLPSDRFFAERPEGSVSTLKIQRTQQEDSAVYLCASSHTRIRTDTQYFGPGTRLTVL.

The sample holds a few counts of this clone. The rearrangement joins TRBV2 to TRBJ1-5; the D is unclear. The CDR3 extends over 13 amino acids. V lost 4 bases, J lost 3 bases, and 7 bases lay in between. Looked up from germline, CDR1 is SNHLY and CDR2 is FYNNEI. CDR3 amino acids: CASSGRINQPQHF. The CDR3 DNA reads as TGTGCCAGCAGTGGGCGGATCAATCAGCCCCAGCATTTT.

This clone was counted only a few times. This CDR3 is CASSSLGEGGYEQYF. CDR3 sequence (DNA): TGTGCCAGCAGTTCCCTGGGGGAGGGAGGATACGAGCAGTACTTC. The rearrangement uses TRBV28 and TRBJ2-7; 7 positions match TRBD2. The CDR3 consists of 15 residues. The J segment lost 4 bases and the V segment lost 4 bases, leaving 10 bases of the junction unmatched. CDR1 MDHEN and CDR2 SYDVKM come from the germline V gene.

The rearrangement uses TRBV6-5 and TRBJ2-7, with D perhaps assigned TRBD1 or TRBD2 (5 bases each). This CDR3 spans 15 amino acids. V gave up 0 bases and J gave up 6 bases, with 15 bases separating them. Looked up from germline, CDR1 is MNHEY and CDR2 is SVGAGI. The CDR3, as DNA: TGTGCCAGCAGTTACTCTGGGACCGCCCGTACCGAGCAGTACTTC. Protein sequence: CASSYSGTARTEQYF.

In this sample, this clone turned up a few times. This sequence joins TRBV13 and TRBJ2-7; 13 bases align to TRBD2. The CDR3 has 17 amino acids. V lost 5 bases to trimming and J lost 6 bases; unmatched junction nucleotides: 13. Germline values: CDR1 PRHDT, CDR2 FYEKMQ (reference sequence). CDR3 protein: CASSDGLAGVTAREQYF. CDR3 coding DNA: TGTGCCAGCAGCGACGGACTAGCGGGAGTTACGGCTCGCGAGCAGTACTTC. Looking up the rest from reference TRBV13 and TRBJ2-7 gives the full variable domain: AAGVIQSPRHLIKEKRETATLKCYPIPRHDTVYWYQQGPGQDPQFLISFYEKMQSDKGSIPDRFSAQQFSDYHSELNMSSLELGDSALYFCASSDGLAGVTAREQYFGPGTRLTVT.

This chain joins TRBV5-1 and TRBJ1-1; 7 nucleotides line up with TRBD1. This CDR3 region has 15 residues. CDR1 SGHRS and CDR2 YFSETQ come from the germline V gene. Unmatched junction bases numbered 8, after V lost 6 bases and J lost 0 bases. CDR3 residues: CASNPTGTVNTEAFF. CDR3 coding DNA: TGCGCCAGCAACCCAACCGGGACAGTGAACACTGAAGCTTTCTTT.

This chain joins TRBV28 and TRBJ2-3, with 12 bases matching TRBD1. With 6 bases clipped from V and 7 bases from J, the junction kept 5 bases outside the gene matches. The CDR3 sequence is 14 residues long. Per the germline V gene, CDR1 is MDHEN and CDR2 is SYDVKM. The CDR3 nucleotides are TGTGCCAGCAGCGGGACAGGGGGCTGGAATACGCAGTATTTT. Amino acids: CASSGTGGWNTQYF.

This clone was seen a few times. V and J are TRBV10-3 and TRBJ2-1; no clear D gene. Between the trimmed V and J ends, which lost 0 bases and 7 bases, there was a span of 7 bases. The CDR3 totals 13 residues. Per the germline V gene, CDR1 is ENHRY and CDR2 is SYGVKD. CDR3 region: CAISESPPNEQFF. CDR3 nucleotide sequence: TGTGCCATCAGTGAGTCCCCCCCGAATGAGCAGTTCTTC.

This clone was found a few times. This chain uses TRBV4-1 with TRBJ1-2; D remains unclear. V lost 1 base and J 3 bases, leaving 3 bases between the germline ends. The germline V gene has CDR1 MGHRA and CDR2 YSYEKL. The CDR3 consists of 12 residues. The CDR3 DNA reads as TGCGCCAGCAGCCAAGTGGACTATGGCTACACCTTC. It is translated as CASSQVDYGYTF.

The rearrangement uses TRBV19 and TRBJ1-5; the D is unclear. Germline V gene sequence: CDR1 LNHDA, CDR2 SQIVND (reference sequence). The germline V and J ends were trimmed by 3 bases and 4 bases, with 4 bases remaining between them. The length of the CDR3 is 12 residues. For the CDR3, the DNA is TGTGCCAGTAGTATGTTAAATCAGCCCCAGCATTTT. Amino acid sequence: CASSMLNQPQHF.

This clone was seen ten or more times. The same CDR3 arises from other DNA sequences in this sample as well. The V call is TRBV28, the J call TRBJ2-6; the D is unclear. The germline V gene encodes CDR1 MDHEN and CDR2 SYDVKM. Trimming cost V 3 bases and J 4 bases, with 7 bases left between them. The CDR3 is 14 amino acids. The CDR3 sequence is CASSFPAGANVLTF. CDR3 coding DNA: TGTGCCAGCAGTTTCCCGGCGGGGGCCAACGTCCTGACTTTC.

This sequence joins TRBV20-1 and TRBJ1-1, with D tentatively TRBD1 (5 bases). This CDR3 spans 11 amino acids. Germline CDR1 is DFQATT and CDR2 is SNEGSKA (reference sequence). With 6 bases removed from V and 8 bases from J, the gap between germline ends came to 13 bases. The CDR3 is CSAGPRAEAFF. DNA of the CDR3: TGCAGTGCCGGGCCCAGGGCCGAAGCTTTCTTT.

The chain links TRBV15 to TRBJ2-7; D possibly corresponds to TRBD2 (5 bases). The CDR3 consists of 13 residues. Between the trimmed V and J ends, which lost 0 bases and 4 bases, there was a span of 7 bases. CDR1 and CDR2 (germline): LNHNV, YYDKDF (reference sequence). The chain's CDR3 is CATSRETGYEQYF. CDR3 nucleotides: TGTGCCACCAGCAGAGAAACGGGGTACGAGCAGTACTTC.

This clone came up a few times. The rearrangement joins TRBV21-1 to TRBJ2-2; the table's D gene call, TRBD2, was not cross checked with the DNA. TRBV21-1 has pseudogene status. The CDR3 runs 16 residues. CDR3 bases: TGTGCCAGCAGCCTGCCCCGGGGTTTGGACACCGGGGAGCTGTTTTTT. Translated: CASSLPRGLDTGELFF.

A few counts support this clone. The J gene is TRBJ2-1, the V gene TRBV21-1; TRBD2, the table's D call, lacks a check against the DNA. TRBV21-1 is described as a pseudogene. The CDR3 loop spans 17 amino acids. The CDR3 DNA reads TGTGCCAGCAGCACACGAACTAGCGCAGCACCCTACAATGAGCAGTTCTTC. Its translation is CASSTRTSAAPYNEQFF.